Sequencing of this T cell receptor (beta chain) was carried out in a study of early T cells in non-severe SARS-CoV-2 infection (dated by TCRdb to the early 2020s). In terms of the full investigation: Because TCR sequencing relied on bulk RNA taken from unsorted whole blood, pairing of alpha and beta chains was not possible.

Here V drops 8 bases and J drops 10 bases, and the junction holds 11 bases not matched to any gene. Taken from cysteine to phenylalanine, the CDR3 has 13 residues. Only the CDR3 portion is preserved as DNA: 39 bases, with reading frame beginning at the first base. The germline V gene encodes CDR1 SNHLY and CDR2 FYNNEI. This was a case-control study nested in a cohort of healthcare workers in London, UK, who had nasopharyngeal swab PCR tests and blood samples taken every week. Healthcare workers were enrolled in the week of the UK lockdown, from 23 to 31 March 2020, and were followed every week for up to roughly 15 weeks. This clonotype has ten or more counts. Its antigen has not been determined. There are no base qualities to consult, and no much larger clone falls within one base. Broader findings and caveats from the paper: VDJdb matching was skewed toward anti-spike CD8 responses and likely underestimated virus-specific expansions, missing private and CD4 specificities.

Receptor libraries were prepared by 5' RACE. Sequencing relied on a NextSeq 500. In the TCR library protocol, unique molecular identifiers were attached to individual cDNA molecules to correct for PCR bias and sequencing error. Sequencing covered both TCR alpha and beta chains, and within each sample the abundances of alpha and beta sequences were tightly co-correlated. The authors processed their data as follows. Decombinator V4 was used to perform V gene, J gene and CDR3 annotation of TCR sequences. TCRs were defined as expanded if a significant change between any two time points was detected under a Poisson model with p below 0.0001. TCR abundances were normalised to the total number of TCRs sequenced per sample and expressed as counts per million. TRAV1-2 paired with TRAJ12, TRAJ20 or TRAJ33 defined MAIT TCRs, while TRAV10 paired with TRAJ18 defined iNKT TCRs. VDJdb, accessed 1 November 2021, was searched for CMV, EBV and SARS-CoV-2 annotated TCRs, with TCRs annotated for multiple antigens excluded. TCRdb reworked the public reads: Q25 trimming with fastp, MiXCR clone assembly, productive beta chains retained. All rows with the same CDR3 protein become a single entry with the most common DNA and genes. The V and J calls were determined by TCRdb, not by the authors. The sample includes fewer than 85,000 distinct CDR3 sequences, with around 15% observed a single time. The ten largest clones take up 3% to 4.5% of the sample.

The TCR originated in an adult who was a healthcare worker with PCR-confirmed SARS-CoV-2 infection or an uninfected control (not recorded which). This sample comprised whole blood, obtained at baseline. The chain is assembled from TRBV2 and TRBJ2-1; 7 bases in the middle match TRBD2. The CDR3 here reads CASGLAEEGEQFF. Here is the DNA: TGTGCCAGCGGGCTAGCGGAGGAGGGAGAGCAGTTCTTC. Beyond the CDR3, the reference TRBV2 and TRBJ2-1 genes provide the residues; the full variable domain reads: EPEVTQTPSHQVTQMGQEVILRCVPISNHLYFYWYRQILGQKVEFLVSFYNNEISEKSEIFDDQFSVERPDGSNFTLKIRSTKLEDSAMYFCASGLAEEGEQFFGPGTRLTVL.